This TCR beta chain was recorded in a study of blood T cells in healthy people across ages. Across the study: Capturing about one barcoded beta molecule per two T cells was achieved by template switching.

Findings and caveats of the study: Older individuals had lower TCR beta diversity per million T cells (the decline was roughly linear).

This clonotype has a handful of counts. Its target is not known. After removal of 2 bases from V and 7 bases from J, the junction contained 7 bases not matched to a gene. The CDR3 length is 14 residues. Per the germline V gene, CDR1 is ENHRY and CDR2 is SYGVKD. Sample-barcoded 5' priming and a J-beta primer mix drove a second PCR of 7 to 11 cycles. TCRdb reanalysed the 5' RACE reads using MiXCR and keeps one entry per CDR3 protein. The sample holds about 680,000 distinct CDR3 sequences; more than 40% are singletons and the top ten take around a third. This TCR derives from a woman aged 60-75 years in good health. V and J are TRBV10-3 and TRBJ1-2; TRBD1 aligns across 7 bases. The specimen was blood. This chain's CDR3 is CAISEEGQGVGYTF. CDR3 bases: TGTGCCATCAGTGAGGAGGGCCAGGGGGTTGGCTACACCTTC.